A single sample is the source of the 20 T cell receptor beta chains below, sequenced in a study of T cell changes during pregnancy in multiple sclerosis. Libraries were prepared by immunoSEQ multiplex PCR; TCRdb keeps only in-frame clonotypes and omits some of them. The table has approximately 65,000 clones, around 90% seen once; the top ten hold roughly 0.76%. This material consisted of CD4+ T cells from peripheral blood mononuclear cells, taken in the first trimester of pregnancy. These receptors originate from a female donor with multiple sclerosis, enrolled in a pregnancy study.

The chain has TRBV12-5 and TRBJ1-1; 7 bases fit TRBD1. The CDR3 extends over 13 amino acids. Germline loops: CDR1 LGHNT, CDR2 FRNRAP. Trimming at V came to 6 bases and at J to 11 bases, leaving 12 bases not matched to a gene. The CDR3 sequence is CASGQKPQGEAFF. The CDR3 DNA sequence: TGTGCTAGTGGCCAGAAACCGCAGGGGGAGGCTTTCTTT. The full variable domain, completed using reference TRBV12-5 and TRBJ1-1, is DARVTQTPRHKVTEMGQEVTMRCQPILGHNTVFWYRQTMMQGLELLAYFRNRAPLDDSGMPKDRFSAEMPDATLATLKIQPSEPRDSAVYFCASGQKPQGEAFFGQGTRLTVV.

The gene calls are TRBV19 and TRBJ2-3, with TRBD2 identical over 15 bases. The CDR3 covers 17 residues. V dropped 5 bases and J dropped 5; count of bases not matched to a gene: 8. Germline V lookup: CDR1 LNHDA, CDR2 SQIVND (reference sequence). CDR3 in amino acids: CASSPWTSGGAGDTQYF. As DNA, the CDR3 is TGTGCCAGTAGTCCCTGGACTAGCGGGGGGGCGGGAGATACGCAGTATTTT.

The rearrangement links TRBV4-1 to TRBJ1-5; D perhaps matches TRBD1 (5 bases). V was shortened by 4 bases and J by 3 bases, with 25 bases between the two germline ends. The CDR3 is 19 amino acids. The germline V gene has CDR1 MGHRA and CDR2 YSYEKL. CDR3 amino acids: CASSLGSTVPGRVNQPQHF. The CDR3, as DNA: TGCGCCAGCAGCCTGGGGTCAACTGTCCCAGGGAGGGTCAATCAGCCCCAGCATTTT.

This chain joins TRBV6-1 and TRBJ1-1; D is undetermined. The CDR3 contains 11 residues. Trimming pared 5 bases from V and 8 bases from J, leaving 9 bases between. CDR1 and CDR2 (germline): MNHNS, SASEGT. CDR3 protein: CASSRGSEAFF. CDR3 sequence (DNA): TGTGCCAGCAGTCGGGGTTCCGAAGCTTTCTTT.

In its sample, this clone was seen a few times. The chain employs TRBV11-3 and TRBJ2-1, with D uncertain. The CDR3 length is 13 residues. Germline values: CDR1 SGHNT, CDR2 YENEEA. The ends were cut back, 3 bases at V and 4 bases at J, with 7 bases in the middle. The CDR3 loop is CASSLAAYNEQFF. CDR3 DNA: TGTGCCAGCAGCTTGGCGGCTTACAATGAGCAGTTCTTC.

The CDR3 spells CSARIGETQYF. CDR3 DNA: TGCAGTGCTAGGATCGGGGAGACCCAGTACTTC. The rearrangement links TRBV20-1 to TRBJ2-5; no firm D call. CDR1 DFQATT and CDR2 SNEGSKA come from the germline V gene (reference sequence). CDR3 length equals 11 residues. Deletions cut 3 bases from V and 5 bases from J, with 7 bases between.

The chain links TRBV29-1 to TRBJ2-7; 8 bases map to TRBD2. With 6 bases clipped from V and 7 bases from J, the junction kept 11 bases outside the gene matches. There are 13 residues in the CDR3. The germline V gene encodes CDR1 SQVTM and CDR2 ANQGSEA. CDR3 residues: CSVRRGGRWEQYF. The DNA for the CDR3 is TGCAGCGTGCGTCGGGGGGGCCGATGGGAGCAGTACTTC.

V is TRBV5-1 and J is TRBJ1-2, with D possibly matching TRBD1 (6 bases). Trimming took off 2 bases at V and 2 bases at J, with 10 bases between the two ends. The CDR3 extends over 14 amino acids. The germline V gene encodes CDR1 SGHRS and CDR2 YFSETQ. The CDR3 region is CASSFSGENYGYTF. DNA for the CDR3: TGCGCCAGCAGCTTTTCAGGGGAGAACTATGGCTACACCTTC.

The rearrangement joins TRBV7-9 to TRBJ2-3; no firm D call. With 1 base removed from V and 2 bases from J, the gap between germline ends came to 10 bases. Per the germline V gene, CDR1 is SEHNR and CDR2 is FQNEAQ (reference sequence). The CDR3 loop spans 15 amino acids. CDR3 sequence (DNA): TGTGCCAGCAGCTTAGATCCGCGTTTCACAGATACGCAGTATTTT. The encoded protein is CASSLDPRFTDTQYF.

The genes are TRBV4-1 and TRBJ1-6, with 8 positions matching TRBD1. There are 17 residues in the CDR3. V lost 0 bases to trimming and J lost 4 bases; unmatched junction nucleotides: 5. Germline V lookup: CDR1 MGHRA, CDR2 YSYEKL. The CDR3 here is CASSQDLGQAYNSPLHF. In DNA form, the CDR3 reads TGCGCCAGCAGCCAAGACTTGGGACAGGCATATAATTCACCCCTCCACTTT.

This clone was seen many times. This chain connects TRBV23-1 to TRBJ2-7; weak D call: TRBD2 (6 bases). TRBV23-1 is labeled an ORF, and its function is uncertain. V was cut by 1 base and J by 2 bases, with 15 bases left in between. The CDR3 has 16 amino acids. This CDR3 reads CASSQLPGGYPYEQYF. CDR3 nucleotides: TGCGCCAGCAGTCAATTGCCCGGGGGTTACCCCTACGAGCAGTACTTC.

The chain recombines TRBV14 with TRBJ1-2, with D possibly TRBD1 on 5 matching bases. Trimming took off 1 base at V and 2 bases at J, with 20 bases between the two ends. The CDR3 length is 18 residues. CDR1 and CDR2 from the germline V gene are SGHDN and FVKESK. CDR3 nucleotides: TGTGCCAGCAGCCAAGGGTTTTCCCCTGACAGTTTCAACTATGGCTACACCTTC. Amino acid sequence: CASSQGFSPDSFNYGYTF.

The rearrangement joins TRBV9 to TRBJ2-7; tentative D call: TRBD1 (6 bases). Trimming took 3 bases from V and 3 from J, leaving 16 bases between them. The CDR3 extends over 15 amino acids. CDR1 is SGDLS and CDR2 is YYNGEE in the germline V gene. CDR3 residues: CASSATGTQFYEQYF. The CDR3 region has the DNA TGTGCCAGCAGCGCGACCGGGACACAATTCTACGAGCAGTACTTC.

This rearrangement joins TRBV6-5 to TRBJ1-1, with TRBD1 as a possible D gene (6 bases). Germline V gene sequence: CDR1 MNHEY, CDR2 SVGAGI. The V gene lost 2 bases and the J gene lost 11 bases, with 9 bases spanning the gap. The CDR3 totals 11 residues. Here the CDR3 reads CASSYRGFAFF. For the CDR3, the DNA is TGTGCCAGCAGTTACAGGGGGTTTGCTTTCTTT.

The V call is TRBV11-2, the J call TRBJ1-6, with 7 positions matching TRBD1. Looked up from germline, CDR1 is SGHAT and CDR2 is FQNNGV. This CDR3 has 13 residues. The CDR3: CAGAGGYNSPLHF. The CDR3, as DNA: TGTGCGGGGGCAGGGGGTTATAATTCACCCCTCCACTTT.

This clone has just a few counts. The CDR3 DNA is TGTGCCAGCAGCTTCAGGGGAGTAGGGGAAAAACTGTTTTTT. It is translated as CASSFRGVGEKLFF. The chain employs TRBV7-9 and TRBJ1-4; D possibly corresponds to TRBD1 (6 bases). CDR1 and CDR2 from the germline V gene are SEHNR and FQNEAQ (reference sequence). The CDR3 loop spans 14 amino acids. V lost 3 bases, J lost 8 bases, and 13 bases lay in between. Supplemented by reference TRBV7-9 and TRBJ1-4, the full variable domain reads DTGVSQNPRHKITKRGQNVTFRCDPISEHNRLYWYRQTLGQGPEFLTYFQNEAQLEKSRLLSDRFSAERPKGSFSTLEIQRTEQGDSAMYLCASSFRGVGEKLFFGSGTQLSVL.

In its sample, this clone ranks as medium-sized. This sequence joins TRBV5-6 and TRBJ1-1, with D maybe TRBD1 (5 bases). The CDR3 spans 15 residues. Trimming took off 6 bases at V and 2 bases at J, with 17 bases between the two ends. In germline, CDR1 is SGHDT, CDR2 YYEEEE. CDR3 protein: CASTGAWGVNTEAFF. CDR3 sequence (DNA): TGTGCCAGCACCGGAGCCTGGGGGGTAAACACTGAAGCTTTCTTT.

This chain joins TRBV7-8 and TRBJ1-3; D perhaps matches TRBD1 (5 bases). The CDR3 totals 18 residues. The V end lost 1 base, the J end lost 1 base, and 17 bases lay between the germline ends. The germline gives CDR1 SGHVS, CDR2 FQNEAQ. The CDR3 here is CASSLGGSGGRSGNTIYF. In DNA form, the CDR3 reads TGTGCCAGCAGCTTAGGGGGGTCGGGGGGAAGATCTGGAAACACCATATATTTT.

The gene calls are TRBV6-6 and TRBJ2-1; 8 nucleotides line up with TRBD1. This CDR3 is 15 amino acids long. V shed 4 bases and J 5 bases; nucleotides not matched to a gene: 7. Germline V gene data show CDR1 as MNHNY and CDR2 as SVGAGI (reference sequence). In nucleotides, the CDR3 is TGTGCCAGCAGTTTTCCGACAGGGGAACACAATGAGCAGTTCTTC. This sequence encodes CASSFPTGEHNEQFF.

The rearrangement links TRBV4-3 to TRBJ2-4; 8 positions match TRBD2. J was trimmed by 7 bases and V by 1 base; bases with no gene match: 6. Germline V CDR1 and CDR2: LGHNA, YSLEER. This CDR3 contains 15 residues. CDR3 in amino acids: CASSQVSGLANIQYF. As DNA, the CDR3 is TGCGCCAGCAGCCAAGTTTCAGGACTAGCCAACATTCAGTACTTC.